This TCR beta chain is from a study of cytomegalovirus exposure and HLA in healthy donors. Notes on the study in general: The classifier reportedly diagnosed cytomegalovirus status with high specificity and sensitivity. Associated with cytomegalovirus, according to the listing, were 150 to 200 TCR beta chains. In an earlier analysis, about 87% or about 30%: the productive usage of most TCR beta V segments.

Comments on this clone: Its antigen is as yet unknown.

PCR amplification relied on 60 Vbeta primers (plus 13 Jbeta primers). In the study's own analysis: A follow-up analysis tallied 60 million to 85 million unique TCR beta chains, roughly 11 million shared. This table comes from immunoSEQ multiplex PCR, and its TCRdb copy is limited to in-frame clones, with some not included. For V, J and clone size, that table is used; D and trimming come from the DNA. The profile shows under 200,000 clones, 80% of them singletons. The receptor was derived from a human donor in good health. Material for sequencing was PBMCs.

Here the CDR3 reads CATRQGKGQETQYF. CDR3 nucleotides: TGTGCCACCCGACAGGGGAAGGGACAAGAGACCCAGTACTTC. The chain links TRBV15 to TRBJ2-5; 8 bases are shared with TRBD1. The V segment lost 8 bases and the J segment 2 bases; nucleotides outside the gene matches: 7. Germline V gives CDR1 LNHNV, CDR2 YYDKDF (reference sequence). This CDR3 is 14 amino acids long. The variable domain in full, completed from reference TRBV15 and TRBJ2-5, reads DAMVIQNPRYQVTQFGKPVTLSCSQTLNHNVMYWYQQKSSQAPKLLFHYYDKDFNNEADTPDNFQSRRPNTSFCFLDIRSPGLGDTAMYLCATRQGKGQETQYFGPGTRLLVL.